These 22 T cell receptor beta chains were sequenced from one sample in a study of metastatic and nonmetastatic thyroid tumors. Each patient came to thyroid surgery without any prior treatment (of any kind). MiXCR was used by TCRdb to re-call the PCR reads. The sample includes around 8,400 clones, about 45% seen only once; the top ten take 30% to 40%. The source material was tumor tissue. These receptor sequences come from a male donor with papillary thyroid cancer or a benign thyroid nodule (not recorded which). Some clones in this sample may be carry-over from other donors' samples.

The rearrangement uses TRBV6-1 and TRBJ2-7, with D tentatively TRBD2 (7 bases). Per the germline V gene, CDR1 is MNHNS and CDR2 is SASEGT. The V gene lost 9 bases and the J gene lost 3 bases, with 24 bases spanning the gap. The CDR3 is made up of 16 amino acids. CDR3 bases: TGTGCCAGAAGGATAGGGCGGGAGAGGGGGAACTACGAGCAGTACTTC. Amino acids: CARRIGRERGNYEQYF.

The chain has TRBV20-1 and TRBJ2-1, with 7 nucleotides matching TRBD2. With V trimmed by 1 base and J by 3 bases, 3 bases remained unmatched. Per germline, CDR1 DFQATT and CDR2 SNEGSKA (reference sequence). The CDR3 totals 14 residues. CDR3 sequence: CSARGERGYNEQFF. CDR3 nucleotides: TGCAGTGCTAGAGGGGAGCGGGGCTACAATGAGCAGTTCTTC.

V and J are TRBV7-3 and TRBJ2-7; no clear D gene. V was trimmed by 2 bases and J by 0 bases, leaving 8 bases between them. In germline, CDR1 is SGHTA, CDR2 FQGTGA. This CDR3 comprises 14 residues. CDR3 loop: CASSLYTGSYEQYF. The CDR3 nucleotides read TGTGCCAGCAGCTTATATACGGGCTCCTACGAGCAGTACTTC.

The J gene is TRBJ2-1, the V gene TRBV6-1; tentatively, D is TRBD2 (7 bases). The germline V gene encodes CDR1 MNHNS and CDR2 SASEGT. Between the trimmed V and J ends, which lost 6 bases and 9 bases, there was a span of 15 bases. The CDR3 is 13 residues long. The CDR3 coding sequence is TGTGCCAGCAGGGGGGGGGGCCTAGGTGAGCAGTTCTTC. Translating it yields CASRGGGLGEQFF.

This clone was counted between two and nine times. The V and J genes are TRBV10-3 and TRBJ1-2; TRBD1 matches 10 bases. The length of the CDR3 is 16 residues. The ends lost 0 bases at V and 6 bases at J; junction bases unmatched: 7. In germline, CDR1 is ENHRY, CDR2 SYGVKD. CDR3 nucleotides: TGTGCCATCAGTGAGTCGAAGACAGGGGGCGATAATGGCTACACCTTC. Its translation: CAISESKTGGDNGYTF.

The chain carries TRBV11-2 and TRBJ2-3; D unclear. The CDR3 is made up of 15 amino acids. Germline CDR1 is SGHAT and CDR2 is FQNNGV. V gave up 5 bases and J gave up 1 base, with 13 bases separating them. CDR3 residues: CASSLLVGGTDTQYF. The CDR3 nucleotides read TGTGCCAGCAGCCTCTTGGTGGGTGGCACAGATACGCAGTATTTT. Filled out from reference TRBV11-2 and TRBJ2-3, the complete variable domain reads EAGVAQSPRYKIIEKRQSVAFWCNPISGHATLYWYQQILGQGPKLLIQFQNNGVVDDSQLPKDRFSAERLKGVDSTLKIQPAKLEDSAVYLCASSLLVGGTDTQYFGPGTRLTVL.

J is TRBJ1-1 and V is TRBV6-6, with 8 nucleotides matching TRBD1. Trimming at V came to 2 bases and at J to 4 bases, leaving 3 bases not matched to a gene. The CDR3 is made up of 14 amino acids. Germline values: CDR1 MNHNY, CDR2 SVGAGI (reference sequence). CDR3 amino acids: CASSYPTGGTEAFF. The CDR3 DNA follows: TGTGCCAGCAGTTACCCCACAGGGGGCACTGAAGCTTTCTTT.

This chain connects TRBV7-2 to TRBJ1-1; D remains unclear. The CDR3 runs 13 residues. Germline values: CDR1 SGHTA, CDR2 FQGNSA. The V end was cut by 5 bases, the J end by 1 base, with 8 bases between. The CDR3 loop reads CASSQHRNTEAFF. As DNA, the CDR3 is TGTGCCAGCAGCCAACACAGGAACACTGAAGCTTTCTTT. The variable domain in full, with the rest retrieved from reference TRBV7-2 and TRBJ1-1, is GAGVSQSPSNKVTEKGKDVELRCDPISGHTALYWYRQSLGQGLEFLIYFQGNSAPDKSGLPSDRFSAERTGGSVSTLTIQRTQQEDSAVYLCASSQHRNTEAFFGQGTRLTVV.

The chain uses TRBV5-1 and TRBJ2-3; D possibly corresponds to TRBD2 (5 bases). The V gene lost 0 bases and the J gene lost 7 bases, with 15 bases spanning the gap. CDR3 length equals 15 residues. Germline CDR1 SGHRS, CDR2 YFSETQ. This CDR3 is CASSLASGNLNTQYF. For the CDR3, the DNA is TGCGCCAGCAGCTTGGCGTCCGGGAACTTAAATACGCAGTATTTT. Looking up the rest from reference TRBV5-1 and TRBJ2-3 gives the full variable domain: KAGVTQTPRYLIKTRGQQVTLSCSPISGHRSVSWYQQTPGQGLQFLFEYFSETQRNKGNFPGRFSGRQFSNSRSEMNVSTLELGDSALYLCASSLASGNLNTQYFGPGTRLTVL.

Remarks on this clone: A much larger clone differs by one base, so this may be a read error. Additional DNA sequences in this sample encode the identical CDR3. The rearrangement joins TRBV5-5 to TRBJ2-5, with D possibly TRBD1 on 5 matching bases. This CDR3 has 13 amino acids. Germline CDR1 is SGHKS and CDR2 is YYEKEE (reference sequence). The CDR3 loop is CASSLSRVETQYF. For the CDR3, the DNA is TGTGCAAGCAGCTTAAGCAGGGTCGAGACCCAGTACTTC.

The V and J genes are TRBV20-1 and TRBJ1-2, with D unclear. V was shortened by 2 bases and J by 5 bases, with 9 bases between the two germline ends. The CDR3 has 12 amino acids. Germline CDR1 reads DFQATT; CDR2 reads SNEGSKA (reference sequence). CDR3 DNA sequence: TGCAGTGCTAGACCGATCCTTTATGGCTACACCTTC. This codes for CSARPILYGYTF.

This clone was seen more than once but under ten times. CDR3 sequence reads: CASGQGSPNTEAFF. CDR3 bases: TGTGCCAGCGGGCAGGGGAGTCCGAACACTGAAGCTTTCTTT. The chain links TRBV6-1 to TRBJ1-1; TRBD1 is a possible D gene (6 bases). The germline CDR1 and CDR2 sequences are MNHNS and SASEGT. V gave up 8 bases and J gave up 1 base, with 14 bases separating them. This CDR3 is built from 14 residues.

This clone is judged medium-sized. The chain employs TRBV20-1 and TRBJ1-1; no firm D call. CDR1 and CDR2 (germline): DFQATT, SNEGSKA (reference sequence). The CDR3 runs 13 residues. With 6 bases removed from V and 3 bases from J, the gap between germline ends came to 14 bases. The CDR3 reads CSARARSDTEAFF. DNA for the CDR3: TGCAGTGCGAGGGCAAGGAGTGACACTGAAGCTTTCTTT.

This clone is labeled medium-sized. The rearrangement uses TRBV28 and TRBJ2-1, with D perhaps matching TRBD2 (6 bases). The CDR3 contains 12 residues. V shed 3 bases and J shed 10 bases, with 10 bases lying between them. CDR1 MDHEN and CDR2 SYDVKM come from the germline V gene. The CDR3 sequence: CASSFRGMEQFF. As DNA, the CDR3 is TGTGCCAGCAGTTTTCGCGGGATGGAGCAGTTCTTC.

The rearrangement joins TRBV6-2 or TRBV6-3 to TRBJ2-7, with 10 bases aligning to TRBD2. Germline V gene data show CDR1 as MNHEY and CDR2 as SVGEGT. The V and J ends lost 5 bases and 1 base, in that order; junction bases with no gene match: 17. The CDR3 totals 19 residues. DNA of the CDR3: TGTGCCAGCAGTCCGGACCGATGGACTAGCGGCCTAATTTCCTACGAGCAGTACTTC. Translation: CASSPDRWTSGLISYEQYF.

This clone was observed a handful of times. The gene calls are TRBV6-1 and TRBJ2-1; D might be TRBD2 (7 bases). The V gene's germline CDR1 is MNHNS and CDR2 SASEGT. The CDR3 covers 15 residues. V was trimmed by 3 bases and J by 7 bases, leaving 16 bases between them. For the CDR3, the DNA is TGTGCCAGCAGTGACTCTGCGGGGGCGGGTAATGAGCAGTTCTTC. Residues: CASSDSAGAGNEQFF.

The chain combines TRBV20-1 with TRBJ2-1; 7 nucleotides line up with TRBD2. Per the germline V gene, CDR1 is DFQATT and CDR2 is SNEGSKA (reference sequence). The V segment lost 1 base and the J segment 2 bases; nucleotides outside the gene matches: 2. The CDR3 has 14 amino acids. CDR3 protein: CSARAGRAYNEQFF. CDR3 coding DNA: TGCAGTGCTAGAGCGGGGAGGGCCTACAATGAGCAGTTCTTC.

J is TRBJ2-7 and V is TRBV28, with D possibly TRBD1 on 6 matching bases. Trimming pared 7 bases from V and 0 bases from J, leaving 19 bases between. The CDR3 runs 16 residues. Germline CDR1 and CDR2: MDHEN and SYDVKM. The CDR3 bases are TGTGCCAGCACGCCCGTGGGGGCTCAAAGCTCCTACGAGCAGTACTTC. This translates into CASTPVGAQSSYEQYF. Full variable domain (rest looked up from reference TRBV28 and TRBJ2-7): DVKVTQSSRYLVKRTGEKVFLECVQDMDHENMFWYRQDPGLGLRLIYFSYDVKMKEKGDIPEGYSVSREKKERFSLILESASTNQTSMYLCASTPVGAQSSYEQYFGPGTRLTVT.

This clone was detected once. At one boundary the junction diverges from the germline segment, which might be a read error. The chain couples TRBV20-1 to TRBJ1-1; no clear D. The CDR3 has 15 amino acids. Germline V gene data show CDR1 as DFQATT and CDR2 as SNEGSKA (reference sequence). CDR3 nucleotides: TGCAGCGCTAGTAACTTAGGGCGTATAAACACTGAAGCTTTCTTT. Protein product: CSASNLGRINTEAFF.

The gene calls are TRBV20-1 and TRBJ1-2; D perhaps matches TRBD1 (6 bases). Trimming left V 2 bases short and J 3 bases short, with 13 bases between. CDR3 size: 14 residues. Germline V gene sequence: CDR1 DFQATT, CDR2 SNEGSKA (reference sequence). CDR3 coding DNA: TGCAGTGCTAGAAAGGGGGGGGTAGACTATGGCTACACCTTC. Its translation is CSARKGGVDYGYTF.

The CDR3 DNA sequence: TGTGCCAGCAGCCCGACGAACACAGGGGTCGCTTTTAATGGCTACACCTTC. Translation gives CASSPTNTGVAFNGYTF. The rearrangement joins TRBV12-3 or TRBV12-4 to TRBJ1-2; 7 bases are a match to TRBD1. With 6 bases clipped from V and 6 bases from J, the junction kept 19 bases outside the gene matches. This CDR3 is built from 17 residues.

By frequency in the sample, this clone is medium-sized. The chain combines TRBV6-2 or TRBV6-3 with TRBJ2-2, with a weak D call TRBD2 (5 bases). The CDR3 is 15 amino acids. Trimming cost V 2 bases and J 2 bases, with 9 bases left between them. In germline, CDR1 is MNHEY, CDR2 SVGEGT. The DNA of the CDR3 is TGTGCCAGCAGTTACGGACTGGAAAACACCGGGGAGCTGTTTTTT. Translated: CASSYGLENTGELFF.